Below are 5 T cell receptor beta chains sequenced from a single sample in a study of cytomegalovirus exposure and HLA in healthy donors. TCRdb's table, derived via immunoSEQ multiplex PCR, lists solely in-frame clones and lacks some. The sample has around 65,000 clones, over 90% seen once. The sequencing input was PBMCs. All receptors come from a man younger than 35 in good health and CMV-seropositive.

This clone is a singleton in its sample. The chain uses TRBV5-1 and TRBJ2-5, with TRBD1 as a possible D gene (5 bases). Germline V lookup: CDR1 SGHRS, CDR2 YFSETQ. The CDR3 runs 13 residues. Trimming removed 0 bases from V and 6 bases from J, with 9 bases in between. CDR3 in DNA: TGCGCCAGCAGCTTGGGGACAAAAAAGACCCAGTACTTC. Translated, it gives CASSLGTKKTQYF.

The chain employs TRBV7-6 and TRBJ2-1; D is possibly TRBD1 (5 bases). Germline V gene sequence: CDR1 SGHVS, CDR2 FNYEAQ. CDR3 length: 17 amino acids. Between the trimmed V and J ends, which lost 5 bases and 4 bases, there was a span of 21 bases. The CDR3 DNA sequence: TGTGCCAGCAGCCCAGAATCTGGGGCTAGGGGTTACAATGAGCAGTTCTTC. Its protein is CASSPESGARGYNEQFF. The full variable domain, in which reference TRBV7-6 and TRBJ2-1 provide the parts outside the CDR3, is GAGVSQSPRYKVTKRGQDVALRCDPISGHVSLYWYRQALGQGPEFLTYFNYEAQQDKSGLPNDRFSAERPEGSISTLTIQRTEQRDSAMYRCASSPESGARGYNEQFFGPGTRLTVL.

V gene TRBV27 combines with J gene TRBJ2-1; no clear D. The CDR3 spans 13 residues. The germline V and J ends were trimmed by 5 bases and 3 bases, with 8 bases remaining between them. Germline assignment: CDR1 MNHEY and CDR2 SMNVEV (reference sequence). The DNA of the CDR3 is TGTGCCAGCAGTCTCTTATTCTACAATGAGCAGTTCTTC. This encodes CASSLLFYNEQFF.

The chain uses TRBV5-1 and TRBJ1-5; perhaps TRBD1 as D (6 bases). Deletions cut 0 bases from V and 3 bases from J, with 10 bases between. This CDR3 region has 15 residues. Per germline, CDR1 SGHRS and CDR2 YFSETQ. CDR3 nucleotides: TGCGCCAGCAGCTTGGGACAGGAAGCCAATCAGCCCCAGCATTTT. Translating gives CASSLGQEANQPQHF.

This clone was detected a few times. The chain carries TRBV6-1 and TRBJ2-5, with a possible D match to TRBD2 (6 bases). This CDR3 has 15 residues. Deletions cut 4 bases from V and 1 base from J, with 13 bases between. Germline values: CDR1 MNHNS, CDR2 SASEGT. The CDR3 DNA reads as TGTGCCAGCAGTGGGATTAGCGGAGCCCAAGAGACCCAGTACTTC. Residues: CASSGISGAQETQYF.